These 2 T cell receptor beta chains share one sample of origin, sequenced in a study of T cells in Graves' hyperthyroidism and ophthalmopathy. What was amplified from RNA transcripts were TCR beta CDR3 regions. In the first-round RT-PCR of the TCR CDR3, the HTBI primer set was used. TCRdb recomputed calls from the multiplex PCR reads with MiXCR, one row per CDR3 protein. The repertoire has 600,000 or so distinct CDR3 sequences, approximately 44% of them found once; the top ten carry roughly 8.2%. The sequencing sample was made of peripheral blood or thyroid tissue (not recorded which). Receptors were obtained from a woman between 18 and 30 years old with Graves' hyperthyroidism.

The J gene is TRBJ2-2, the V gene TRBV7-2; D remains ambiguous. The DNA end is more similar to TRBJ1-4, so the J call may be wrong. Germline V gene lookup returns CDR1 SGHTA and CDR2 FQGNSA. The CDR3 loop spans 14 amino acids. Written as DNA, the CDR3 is TGTGCCAGCAGCTTAGGTTTACCCGGAGAAAAACTGTTTTTT. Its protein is CASSLGLPGEKLFF.

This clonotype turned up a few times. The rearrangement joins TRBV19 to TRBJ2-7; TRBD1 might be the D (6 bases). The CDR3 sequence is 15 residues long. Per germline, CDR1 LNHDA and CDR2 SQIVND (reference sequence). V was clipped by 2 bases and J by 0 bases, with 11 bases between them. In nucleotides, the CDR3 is TGTGCCAGTAGTATAAGTGGGGACAACTCCTACGAGCAGTACTTC. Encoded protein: CASSISGDNSYEQYF.